The rows below give T cell receptor beta chains drawn from one sample of a study of shared clonotypes between healthy human individuals. Profiled with immunoSEQ multiplex PCR; TCRdb holds only in-frame clones, not every one. The sample has approximately 330,000 clones; 73% are singletons. Source material: memory CD4+ T cells sorted from blood. The source is a man aged 25 to 45 in good health. CDR3s include the opening cysteine and the closing phenylalanine or tryptophan. A D gene is named only where the DNA matches it firmly. Clone size appears in some rows only: once, few, many, or a class for an expanded clone.

J	D	size	V	CDR3
TRBJ2-1	-	-	TRBV25-1	CASSLLEASGRRDEQFF
TRBJ2-7	-	-	TRBV10-3	CAISEDPKDEQYF
TRBJ2-7	-	-	TRBV11-3	CASSLDRWDEQYF
TRBJ2-7	TRBD1	-	TRBV2	CASRETGGLFEQYF
TRBJ2-5	-	-	TRBV25-1	CASSLTGGQETQYF
TRBJ2-7	TRBD2	few	TRBV7-6	CASSRGLAGFSYEQYF
TRBJ2-7	-	once	TRBV5-4	CASAPVGADEQYF
TRBJ2-7	TRBD1	many	TRBV28	CASSYKTGAAGPLYEQYF
TRBJ1-5	-	-	TRBV7-8	CASSLVIGENQPQHF
TRBJ2-5	-	-	TRBV30	CAWSHGETQYF
TRBJ2-1	-	-	TRBV5-6	CASSQERGGPGNEQFF
TRBJ2-1	TRBD2	once	TRBV7-6	CASSLESLGLATYNEQFF
TRBJ2-7	-	-	TRBV4-3	CASSQDLGGWEQYF
TRBJ2-2	TRBD2	-	TRBV5-1	CASRPSGGNTGELFF
TRBJ2-4	TRBD1	many	TRBV9	CASSVDQTGNIQYF